The entry below describes one TCR beta chain. Its antigen is unknown. No base quality information exists; no much larger clone differs at one position. The data were taken from a study of vaccination and CD4 T cells after COVID-19 (dated by TCRdb to 2022 to 2024). About the study as a whole: Convalescent patients had a positive SARS-CoV-2 result on nasal swab PCR, and of these patients, about ten had mild disease and one had severe disease. Overlapping spike peptide pools from SARS-CoV-2 and from the common cold coronaviruses HCoV-NL63, HCoV-OC43 and HCoV-229E were used as culture stimuli. Control cultures received a CEFX viral epitope pool as the positive control, an HIV-1 Nef peptide pool as the negative control, or no peptide. Post-vaccine blood samples were taken a median of about 70 days after the second vaccine dose, with a range of 14 to 241 days. Post-COVID blood samples were collected from convalescent patients a median of roughly 100 days after diagnosis, with a range of about 35 to 180 days. Participants received two doses of either the Pfizer-BioNTech BNT162b2 vaccine (n=8) or the Moderna mRNA-1273 vaccine (n=2). In over 8 COVID-19 convalescent patients and a handful of infection-naive healthy vaccine recipients, researchers compared the spike-specific CD4+ TCR repertoire from before mRNA vaccination with the repertoire from after. The convalescent cohort included six males and four females, with two Hispanic individuals, seven Caucasians, two Asians and one multiracial person. The research as a whole found: The number of convalescent patients in the study was relatively small, and the study did not examine early timepoints following natural infection. Among convalescent patients, a median about 86% of the SARS-CoV-2-reactive clones seen after vaccination appeared only after vaccination, which suggests priming specific to the vaccine. Although the median number of SARS-CoV-2-reactive clonotypes went up from more than 20 after infection to 35 to 40 after vaccination, the increase was not significant. In convalescent patients, nearly all vaccine-specific clones (304 of 307) were found to be mono-reactive for SARS-CoV-2 spike rather than cross-reactive with common cold coronaviruses.

Sample treatment or condition, as interpreted from the label and publication: approximately 11-day PBMC culture with coronavirus spike peptide pools or control peptides (ViraFEST assay). The ViraFEST assay, used in the study, expanded antigen-specific T cells with peptide pools and then identified the expanded clonotypes through TCR sequencing. Positive SARS-CoV-2 PCR tests in the convalescent patients dated from March to December 2020, before Alpha, Beta and Delta variants emerged in the United States. Roughly 2.1 million PBMCs per well were cultured in IMDM with roughly 5% human AB serum and 8 to 10 IU/ml IL-2, plus 10 ug/ml peptide pools. On days 3 and 7, half of the culture medium was replaced with fresh IL-2-containing medium. CD4+ T cells were isolated after roughly 10 days of culture through negative selection using the EasySep CD4+ T cell isolation kit. Ficoll-Paque Plus gradient centrifugation was used to isolate PBMCs from whole blood, and the isolated PBMCs were then either used fresh or cryopreserved at -140C. Triplicate wells were generally used for each culture condition.

Libraries were constructed by PCR. DNA from cultured CD4+ T cells was subjected to TCR sequencing with the Oncomine TCR Beta short-read assay at the Johns Hopkins FTIC core. Genomic DNA was extracted from the cultured CD4+ T cells with the QIAamp micro DNA kit. Oncomine TCR Beta libraries from cultured CD4+ T cells were pooled using unique dual indexes and sequenced on an Illumina iSeq 100. In the authors' own workflow: Non-productive sequences were filtered out, and CDR3s that did not start with C, did not end with F or W, or were shorter than 7 amino acids were discarded. The MANAFEST web application was used to identify antigen-specific clonotypes by comparing peptide-stimulated wells against reference wells and other culture wells. An FDR below 0.05, an odds ratio above 5, and a productive frequency above 0.1% in at least two of three replicate wells were required for clones to be considered positive. A clonotype counted as cross-reactive if it showed significant expansion both in the SARS-CoV-2 spike wells and in at least one common cold coronavirus spike condition. Using R version 3.6.1, CDR3 homology was evaluated through Levenshtein distances (stringdist) along with unrooted phylogenetic trees (ape). TCRdb reprocessed the public reads (quality trimming at Q25 with fastp, clone calling with MiXCR) and kept in-frame beta chains. Duplicate CDR3 protein sequences are folded into a single record with the most common DNA and genes. The authors' filters were not applied to this entry. Present in this sample are fewer than 20,000 distinct CDR3 sequences, about 39% of which were seen just once. Together, the top ten hold roughly 5.3% of the sample.

This sequence was found in a human donor who had recovered from COVID-19. The material was CD4+ T cells from blood, cultured in vitro, obtained before SARS-CoV-2 vaccination.

The CDR3 protein is CASSGDRDNQPQHF. In nucleotides, the sequence is TGTGCCAGCAGCGGGGACCGGGACAATCAGCCCCAGCATTTT. The rearrangement joined TRBV2 to TRBJ1-5; TRBD1 is possibly the D segment (5 matching bases). CDR1 and CDR2 were assigned from the germline V gene as SNHLY and FYNNEI. V lost 6 bases and J lost 3 bases; the stretch between them is 12 bases long. The CDR3 contains 14 residues, cysteine and phenylalanine counted. Only the CDR3 region is kept as DNA, spanning 42 bases read in frame from base 1.